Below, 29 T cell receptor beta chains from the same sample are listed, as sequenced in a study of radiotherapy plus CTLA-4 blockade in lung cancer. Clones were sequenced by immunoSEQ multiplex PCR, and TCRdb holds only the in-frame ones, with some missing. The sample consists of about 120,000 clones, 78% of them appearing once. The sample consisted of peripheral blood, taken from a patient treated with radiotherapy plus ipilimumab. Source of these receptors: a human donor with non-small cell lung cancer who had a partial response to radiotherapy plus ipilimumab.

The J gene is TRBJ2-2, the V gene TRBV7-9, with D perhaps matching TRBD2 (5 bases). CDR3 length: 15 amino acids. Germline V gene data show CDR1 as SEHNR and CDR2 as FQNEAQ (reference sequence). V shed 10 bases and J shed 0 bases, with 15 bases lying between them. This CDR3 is CAIEVRASNTGELFF. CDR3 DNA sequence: TGTGCCATCGAGGTGCGGGCATCGAACACCGGGGAGCTGTTTTTT.

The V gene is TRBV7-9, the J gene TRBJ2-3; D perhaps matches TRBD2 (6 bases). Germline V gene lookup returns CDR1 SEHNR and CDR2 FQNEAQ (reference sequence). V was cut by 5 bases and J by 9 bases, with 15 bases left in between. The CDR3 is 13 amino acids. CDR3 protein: CASSQDGGATQYF. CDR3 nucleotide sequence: TGTGCCAGCAGCCAGGACGGAGGGGCGACGCAGTATTTT. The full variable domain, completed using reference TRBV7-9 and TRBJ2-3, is DTGVSQNPRHKITKRGQNVTFRCDPISEHNRLYWYRQTLGQGPEFLTYFQNEAQLEKSRLLSDRFSAERPKGSFSTLEIQRTEQGDSAMYLCASSQDGGATQYFGPGTRLTVL.

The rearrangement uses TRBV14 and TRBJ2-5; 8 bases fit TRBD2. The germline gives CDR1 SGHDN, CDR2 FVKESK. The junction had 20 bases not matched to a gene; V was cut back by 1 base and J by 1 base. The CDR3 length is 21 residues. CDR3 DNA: TGTGCCAGCAGCCAAGTTGGGTCGCTTTCTTTCAGCGGGGGCCTCCAAGAGACCCAGTACTTC. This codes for CASSQVGSLSFSGGLQETQYF. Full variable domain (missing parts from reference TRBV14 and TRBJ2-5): EAGVTQFPSHSVIEKGQTVTLRCDPISGHDNLYWYRRVMGKEIKFLLHFVKESKQDESGMPNNRFLAERTGGTYSTLKVQPAELEDSGVYFCASSQVGSLSFSGGLQETQYFGPGTRLLVL.

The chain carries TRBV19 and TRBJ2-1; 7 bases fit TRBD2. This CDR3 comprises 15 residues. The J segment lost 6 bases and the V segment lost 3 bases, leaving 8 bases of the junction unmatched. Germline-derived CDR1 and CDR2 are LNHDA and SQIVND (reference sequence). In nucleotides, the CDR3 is TGTGCCAGTAGTATCGGGGGGAGCGGGTCCAATGAGCAGTTCTTC. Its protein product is CASSIGGSGSNEQFF.

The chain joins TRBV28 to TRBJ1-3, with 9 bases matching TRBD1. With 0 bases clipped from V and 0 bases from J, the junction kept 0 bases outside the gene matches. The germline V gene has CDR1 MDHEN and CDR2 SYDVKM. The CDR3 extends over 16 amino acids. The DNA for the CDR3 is TGTGCCAGCAGTTTATGGGGACAGGGCTCTGGAAACACCATATATTTT. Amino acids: CASSLWGQGSGNTIYF.

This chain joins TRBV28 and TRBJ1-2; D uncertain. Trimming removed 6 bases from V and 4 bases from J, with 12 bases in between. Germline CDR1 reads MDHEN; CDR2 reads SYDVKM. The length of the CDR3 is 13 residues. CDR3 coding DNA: TGTGCCAGCAGGGCCGAGGTCCGCTATGGCTACACCTTC. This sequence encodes CASRAEVRYGYTF.

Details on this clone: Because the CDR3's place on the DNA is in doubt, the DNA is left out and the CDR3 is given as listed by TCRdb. CDR3 residues: CASSISVLGLAGLYEQYF. The chain has TRBV19 and TRBJ2-5; the D call of TRBD2 is as the table states it, not checked on the DNA. The CDR3 numbers 18 amino acids, ends counted. Germline loops: CDR1 LNHDA, CDR2 SQIVND (reference sequence).

The CDR3: CAWAGQLNTEAFF. CDR3 coding DNA: TGTGCCTGGGCGGGACAGCTGAACACTGAAGCTTTCTTT. The J gene is TRBJ1-1, the V gene TRBV30, with TRBD1 matching over 7 bases. Germline assignment: CDR1 GTSNPN and CDR2 SVGIG (reference sequence). CDR3 length: 13 residues. V was clipped by 5 bases and J by 0 bases; unmatched bases: 3. The complete variable domain, with remaining parts taken from reference TRBV30 and TRBJ1-1, reads SQTIHQWPATLVQPVGSPLSLECTVEGTSNPNLYWYRQAAGRGLQLLFYSVGIGQISSEVPQNLSASRPQDRQFILSSKKLLLSDSGFYLCAWAGQLNTEAFFGQGTRLTVV.

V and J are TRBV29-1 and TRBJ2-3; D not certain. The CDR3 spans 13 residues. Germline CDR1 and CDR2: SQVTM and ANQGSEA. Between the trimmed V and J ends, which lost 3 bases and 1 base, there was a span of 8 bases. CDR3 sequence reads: CSVDEQGTDTQYF. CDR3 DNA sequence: TGCAGCGTTGACGAGCAGGGCACAGATACGCAGTATTTT.

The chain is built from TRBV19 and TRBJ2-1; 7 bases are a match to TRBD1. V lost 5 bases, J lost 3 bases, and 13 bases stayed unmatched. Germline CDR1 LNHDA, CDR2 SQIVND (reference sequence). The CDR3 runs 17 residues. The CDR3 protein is CASSLRQGPPFYNEQFF. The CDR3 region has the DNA TGTGCCAGTAGTCTAAGACAGGGTCCCCCCTTCTACAATGAGCAGTTCTTC.

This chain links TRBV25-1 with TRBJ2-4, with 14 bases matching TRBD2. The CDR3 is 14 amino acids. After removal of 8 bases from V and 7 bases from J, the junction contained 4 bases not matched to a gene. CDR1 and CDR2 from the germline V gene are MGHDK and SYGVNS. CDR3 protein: CASETSGRANIQYF. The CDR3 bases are TGTGCCAGCGAGACTAGCGGGAGGGCCAACATTCAGTACTTC.

CDR3 in amino acids: CATTMLAGVRGRWNEQFF. CDR3 nucleotide sequence: TGTGCCACGACAATGCTAGCGGGAGTAAGAGGTAGGTGGAATGAGCAGTTCTTC. This rearrangement joins TRBV12-1 to TRBJ2-1; the DNA was not used to check the table's D call, TRBD2. TRBV12-1 is a documented pseudogene. This CDR3 has 18 residues.

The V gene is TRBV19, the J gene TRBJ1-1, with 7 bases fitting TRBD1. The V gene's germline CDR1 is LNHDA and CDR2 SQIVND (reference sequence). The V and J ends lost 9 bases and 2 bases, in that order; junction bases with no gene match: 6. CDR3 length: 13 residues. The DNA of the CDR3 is TGTGCCAGCTCGGGACAGCTAAACACTGAAGCTTTCTTT. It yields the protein CASSGQLNTEAFF.

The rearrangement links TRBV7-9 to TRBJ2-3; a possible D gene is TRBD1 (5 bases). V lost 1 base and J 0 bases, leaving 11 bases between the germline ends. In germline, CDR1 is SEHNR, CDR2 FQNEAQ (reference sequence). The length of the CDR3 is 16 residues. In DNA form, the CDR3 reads TGTGCCAGCAGCTTAGGGCGCAGGGCTAGCACAGATACGCAGTATTTT. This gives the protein CASSLGRRASTDTQYF.

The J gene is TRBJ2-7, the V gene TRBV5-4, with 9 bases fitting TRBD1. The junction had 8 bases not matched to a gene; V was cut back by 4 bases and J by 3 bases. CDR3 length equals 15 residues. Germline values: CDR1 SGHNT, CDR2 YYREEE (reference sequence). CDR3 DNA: TGTGCCAGCAGCAAATCACCGGGACAGGGCTACGAGCAGTACTTC. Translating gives CASSKSPGQGYEQYF. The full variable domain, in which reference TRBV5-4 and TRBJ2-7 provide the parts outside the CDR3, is ETGVTQSPTHLIKTRGQQVTLRCSSQSGHNTVSWYQQALGQGPQFIFQYYREEENGRGNFPPRFSGLQFPNYSSELNVNALELDDSALYLCASSKSPGQGYEQYFGPGTRLTVT.

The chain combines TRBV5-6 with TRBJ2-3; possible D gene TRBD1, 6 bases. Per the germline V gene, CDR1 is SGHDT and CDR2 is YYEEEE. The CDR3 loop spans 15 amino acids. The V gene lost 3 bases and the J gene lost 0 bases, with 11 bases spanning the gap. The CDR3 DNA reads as TGTGCCAGCAGCTCCCCGACAGGAAGCACAGATACGCAGTATTTT. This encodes CASSSPTGSTDTQYF.

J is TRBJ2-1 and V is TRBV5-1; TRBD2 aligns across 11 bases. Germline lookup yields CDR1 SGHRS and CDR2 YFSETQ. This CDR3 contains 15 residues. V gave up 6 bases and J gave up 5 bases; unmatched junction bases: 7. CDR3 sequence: CASTFTSGSHNEQFF. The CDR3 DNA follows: TGCGCCAGCACCTTCACTAGCGGGAGCCACAATGAGCAGTTCTTC. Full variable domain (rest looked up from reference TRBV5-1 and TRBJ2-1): KAGVTQTPRYLIKTRGQQVTLSCSPISGHRSVSWYQQTPGQGLQFLFEYFSETQRNKGNFPGRFSGRQFSNSRSEMNVSTLELGDSALYLCASTFTSGSHNEQFFGPGTRLTVL.

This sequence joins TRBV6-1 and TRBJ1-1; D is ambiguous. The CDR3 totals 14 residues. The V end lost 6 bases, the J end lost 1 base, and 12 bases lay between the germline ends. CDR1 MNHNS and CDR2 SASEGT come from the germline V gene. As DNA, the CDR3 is TGTGCCAGCAGCCCTGGGCAGACGAACACTGAAGCTTTCTTT. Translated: CASSPGQTNTEAFF.

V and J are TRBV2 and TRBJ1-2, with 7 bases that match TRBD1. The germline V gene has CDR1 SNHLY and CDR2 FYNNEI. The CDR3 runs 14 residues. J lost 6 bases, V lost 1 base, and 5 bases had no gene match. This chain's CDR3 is CASSEDFDRDGYTF. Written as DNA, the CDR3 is TGTGCCAGCAGTGAAGATTTCGACAGGGATGGCTACACCTTC. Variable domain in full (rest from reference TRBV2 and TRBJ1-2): EPEVTQTPSHQVTQMGQEVILRCVPISNHLYFYWYRQILGQKVEFLVSFYNNEISEKSEIFDDQFSVERPDGSNFTLKIRSTKLEDSAMYFCASSEDFDRDGYTFGSGTRLTVV.

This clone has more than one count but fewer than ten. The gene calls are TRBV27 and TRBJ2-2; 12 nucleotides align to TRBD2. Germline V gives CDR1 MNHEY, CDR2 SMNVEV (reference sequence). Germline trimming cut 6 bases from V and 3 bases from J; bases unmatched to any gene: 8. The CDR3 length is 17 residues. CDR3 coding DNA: TGTGCCAGCAGCTCGACTAGCGGGAGCTTGTACACCGGGGAGCTGTTTTTT. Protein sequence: CASSSTSGSLYTGELFF.

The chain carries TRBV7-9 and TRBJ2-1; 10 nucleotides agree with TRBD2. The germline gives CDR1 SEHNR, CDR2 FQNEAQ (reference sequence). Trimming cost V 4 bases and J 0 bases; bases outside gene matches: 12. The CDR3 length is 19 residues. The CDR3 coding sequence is TGTGCCAGCAGCTCCCAGGTGATAGCGGGAGGAGGCTCCTACAATGAGCAGTTCTTC. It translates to CASSSQVIAGGGSYNEQFF.

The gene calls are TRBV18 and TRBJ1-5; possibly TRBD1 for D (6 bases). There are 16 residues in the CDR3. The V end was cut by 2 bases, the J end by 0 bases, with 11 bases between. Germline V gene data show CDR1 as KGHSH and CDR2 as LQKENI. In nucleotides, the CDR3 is TGTGCCAGCTCACCAGGACAGATGTATAGCAATCAGCCCCAGCATTTT. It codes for CASSPGQMYSNQPQHF.

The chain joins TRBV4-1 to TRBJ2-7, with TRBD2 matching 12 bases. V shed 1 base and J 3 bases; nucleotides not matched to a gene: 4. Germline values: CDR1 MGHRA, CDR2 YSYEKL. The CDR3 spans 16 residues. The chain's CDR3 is CASSQGTSGTLYEQYF. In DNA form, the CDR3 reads TGCGCCAGCAGCCAAGGGACTAGCGGGACTCTCTACGAGCAGTACTTC.

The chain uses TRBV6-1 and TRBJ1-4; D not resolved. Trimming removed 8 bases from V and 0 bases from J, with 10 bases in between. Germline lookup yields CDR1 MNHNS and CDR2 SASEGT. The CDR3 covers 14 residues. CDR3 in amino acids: CASADTATNEKLFF. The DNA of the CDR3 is TGTGCCAGCGCAGACACCGCAACTAATGAAAAACTGTTTTTT.

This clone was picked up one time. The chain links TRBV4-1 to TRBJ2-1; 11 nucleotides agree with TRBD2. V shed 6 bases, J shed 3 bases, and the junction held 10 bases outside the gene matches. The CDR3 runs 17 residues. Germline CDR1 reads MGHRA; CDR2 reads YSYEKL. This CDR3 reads CASSTISGRALYNEQFF. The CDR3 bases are TGCGCCAGCAGTACCATTAGCGGGAGGGCACTCTACAATGAGCAGTTCTTC.

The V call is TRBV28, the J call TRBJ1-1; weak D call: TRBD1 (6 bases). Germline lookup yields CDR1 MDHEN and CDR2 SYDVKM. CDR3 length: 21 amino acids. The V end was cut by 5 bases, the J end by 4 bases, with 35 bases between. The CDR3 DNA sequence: TGTGCCAGCAGTCTGACCCCGAATCCACAGGGATGGGTAGGAAGGCGCACTGAAGCTTTCTTT. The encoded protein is CASSLTPNPQGWVGRRTEAFF.

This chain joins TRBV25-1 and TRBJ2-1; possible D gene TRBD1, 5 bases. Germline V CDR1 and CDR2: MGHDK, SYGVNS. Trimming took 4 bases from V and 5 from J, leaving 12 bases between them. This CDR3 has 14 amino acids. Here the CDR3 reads CASSVPGPNNEQFF. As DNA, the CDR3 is TGTGCCAGCAGTGTTCCAGGGCCCAACAATGAGCAGTTCTTC.

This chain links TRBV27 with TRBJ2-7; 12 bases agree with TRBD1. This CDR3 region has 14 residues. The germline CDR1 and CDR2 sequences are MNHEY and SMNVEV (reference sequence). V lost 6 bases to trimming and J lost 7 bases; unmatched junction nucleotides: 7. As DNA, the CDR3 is TGTGCCAGCAGCATGGGACAGGGGGCGCTGGAGCAGTACGTC. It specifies CASSMGQGALEQYV.

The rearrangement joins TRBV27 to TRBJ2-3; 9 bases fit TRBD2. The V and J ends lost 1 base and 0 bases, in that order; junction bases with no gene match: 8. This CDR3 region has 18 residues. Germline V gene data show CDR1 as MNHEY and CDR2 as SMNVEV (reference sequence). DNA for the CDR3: TGTGCCAGCAGTTTATATCGGCCGGCGGGAGGGAGCACAGATACGCAGTATTTT. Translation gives CASSLYRPAGGSTDTQYF.